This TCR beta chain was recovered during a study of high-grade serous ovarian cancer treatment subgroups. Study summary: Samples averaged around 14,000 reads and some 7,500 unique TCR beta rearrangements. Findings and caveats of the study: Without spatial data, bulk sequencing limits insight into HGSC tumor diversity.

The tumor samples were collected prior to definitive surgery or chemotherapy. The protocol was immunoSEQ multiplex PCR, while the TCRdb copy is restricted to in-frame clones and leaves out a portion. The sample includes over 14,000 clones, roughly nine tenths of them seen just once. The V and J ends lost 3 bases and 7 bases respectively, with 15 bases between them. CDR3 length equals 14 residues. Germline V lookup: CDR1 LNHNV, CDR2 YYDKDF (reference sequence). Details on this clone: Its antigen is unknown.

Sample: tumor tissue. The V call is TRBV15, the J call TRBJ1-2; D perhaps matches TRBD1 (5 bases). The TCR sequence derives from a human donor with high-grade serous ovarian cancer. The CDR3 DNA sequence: TGTGCCACCAGCAGCCGCTGGGGGTATCGTGGCTACACCTTC. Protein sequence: CATSSRWGYRGYTF.